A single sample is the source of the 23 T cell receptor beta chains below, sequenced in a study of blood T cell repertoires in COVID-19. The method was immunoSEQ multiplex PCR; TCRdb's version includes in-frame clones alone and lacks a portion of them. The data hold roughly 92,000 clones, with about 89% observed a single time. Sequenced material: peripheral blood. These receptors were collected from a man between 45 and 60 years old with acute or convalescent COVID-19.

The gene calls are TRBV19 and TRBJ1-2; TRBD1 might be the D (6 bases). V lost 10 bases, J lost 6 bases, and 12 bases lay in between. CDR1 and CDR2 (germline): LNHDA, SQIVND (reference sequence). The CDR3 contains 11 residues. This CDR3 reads CATEGVHGYTF. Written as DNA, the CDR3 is TGTGCCACCGAGGGGGTCCATGGCTACACCTTC.

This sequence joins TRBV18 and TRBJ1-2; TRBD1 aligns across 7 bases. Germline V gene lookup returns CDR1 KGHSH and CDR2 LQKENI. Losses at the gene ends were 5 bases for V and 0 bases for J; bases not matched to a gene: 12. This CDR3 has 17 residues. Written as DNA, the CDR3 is TGTGCCAGCTCAACAAGCCCGGGACAGATTTCTAACTATGGCTACACCTTC. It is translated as CASSTSPGQISNYGYTF. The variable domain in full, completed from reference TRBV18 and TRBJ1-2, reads NAGVMQNPRHLVRRRGQEARLRCSPMKGHSHVYWYRQLPEEGLKFMVYLQKENIIDESGMPKERFSAEFPKEGPSILRIQQVVRGDSAAYFCASSTSPGQISNYGYTFGSGTRLTVV.

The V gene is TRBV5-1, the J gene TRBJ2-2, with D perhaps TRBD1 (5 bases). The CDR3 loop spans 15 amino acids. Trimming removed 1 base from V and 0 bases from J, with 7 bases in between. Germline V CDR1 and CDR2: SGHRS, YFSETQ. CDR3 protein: CASSLQGPNTGELFF. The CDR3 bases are TGCGCCAGCAGCTTGCAGGGCCCGAACACCGGGGAGCTGTTTTTT.

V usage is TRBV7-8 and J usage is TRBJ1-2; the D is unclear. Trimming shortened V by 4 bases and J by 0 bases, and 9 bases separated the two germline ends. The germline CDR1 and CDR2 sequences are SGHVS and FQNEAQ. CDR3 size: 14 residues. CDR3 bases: TGTGCCAGCAGCTCGAAGGAGTCTAACTATGGCTACACCTTC. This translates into CASSSKESNYGYTF. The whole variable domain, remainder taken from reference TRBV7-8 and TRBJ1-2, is GAGVSQSPRYKVAKRGQDVALRCDPISGHVSLFWYQQALGQGPEFLTYFQNEAQLDKSGLPSDRFFAERPEGSVSTLKIQRTQQEDSAVYLCASSSKESNYGYTFGSGTRLTVV.

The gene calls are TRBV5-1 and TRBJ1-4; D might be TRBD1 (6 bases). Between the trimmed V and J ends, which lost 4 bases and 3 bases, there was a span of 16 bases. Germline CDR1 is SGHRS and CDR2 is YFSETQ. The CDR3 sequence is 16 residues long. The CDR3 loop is CASSPGGRAPNEKLFF. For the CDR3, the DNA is TGCGCCAGCAGCCCTGGGGGCAGGGCACCTAATGAAAAACTGTTTTTT. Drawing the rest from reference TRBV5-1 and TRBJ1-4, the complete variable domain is KAGVTQTPRYLIKTRGQQVTLSCSPISGHRSVSWYQQTPGQGLQFLFEYFSETQRNKGNFPGRFSGRQFSNSRSEMNVSTLELGDSALYLCASSPGGRAPNEKLFFGSGTQLSVL.

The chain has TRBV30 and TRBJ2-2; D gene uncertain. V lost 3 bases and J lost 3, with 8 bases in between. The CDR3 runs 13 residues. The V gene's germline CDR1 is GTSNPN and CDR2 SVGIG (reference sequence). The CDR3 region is CAWRGRYTGELFF. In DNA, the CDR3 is TGTGCCTGGAGGGGCCGGTACACCGGGGAGCTGTTTTTT.

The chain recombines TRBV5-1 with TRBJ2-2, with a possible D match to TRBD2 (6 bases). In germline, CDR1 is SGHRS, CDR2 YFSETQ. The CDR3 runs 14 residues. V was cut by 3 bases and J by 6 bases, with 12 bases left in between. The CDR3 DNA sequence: TGCGCCAGCAGCTCGAGCGGGCAGGCCGGGGAGCTGTTTTTT. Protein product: CASSSSGQAGELFF.

The CDR3 spells CASSLAGSGNQPQHF. CDR3 nucleotide sequence: TGCGCCAGCAGCTTAGCAGGGTCGGGCAATCAGCCCCAGCATTTT. The gene calls are TRBV5-1 and TRBJ1-5; TRBD1 is a possible D gene (5 bases). The germline CDR1 and CDR2 sequences are SGHRS and YFSETQ. V lost 2 bases and J lost 2, with 11 bases in between. CDR3 length: 15 amino acids.

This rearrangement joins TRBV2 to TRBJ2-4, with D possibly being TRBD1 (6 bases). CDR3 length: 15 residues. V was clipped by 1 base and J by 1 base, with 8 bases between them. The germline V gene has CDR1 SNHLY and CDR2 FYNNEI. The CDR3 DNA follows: TGTGCCAGCAGTGAAGAGGGGGTGGCCAAAAACATTCAGTACTTC. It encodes CASSEEGVAKNIQYF.

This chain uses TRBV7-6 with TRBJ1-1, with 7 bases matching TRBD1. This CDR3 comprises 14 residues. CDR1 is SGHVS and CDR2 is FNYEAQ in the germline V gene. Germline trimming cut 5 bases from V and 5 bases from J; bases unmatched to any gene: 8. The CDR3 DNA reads TGTGCCAGCAGCCCGCCCAGGGGGACAACTGAAGCTTTCTTT. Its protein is CASSPPRGTTEAFF.

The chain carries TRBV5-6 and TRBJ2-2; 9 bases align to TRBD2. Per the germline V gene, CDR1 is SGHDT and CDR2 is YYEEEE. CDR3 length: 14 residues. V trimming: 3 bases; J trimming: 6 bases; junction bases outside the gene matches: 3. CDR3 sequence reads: CASSWAGGAGELFF. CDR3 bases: TGTGCCAGCAGCTGGGCGGGAGGGGCCGGGGAGCTGTTTTTT.

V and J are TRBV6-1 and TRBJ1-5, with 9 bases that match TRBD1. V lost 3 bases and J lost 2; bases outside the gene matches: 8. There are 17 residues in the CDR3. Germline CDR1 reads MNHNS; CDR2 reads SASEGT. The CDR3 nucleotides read TGTGCCAGCAGTGATGCGACAGGGGGAATGCGCAATCAGCCCCAGCATTTT. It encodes CASSDATGGMRNQPQHF.

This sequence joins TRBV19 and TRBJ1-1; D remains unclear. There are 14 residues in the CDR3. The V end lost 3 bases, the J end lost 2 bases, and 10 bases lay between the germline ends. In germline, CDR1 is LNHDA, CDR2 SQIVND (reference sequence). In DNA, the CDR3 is TGTGCCAGTAGTATGGGTGGCGGAAACACTGAAGCTTTCTTT. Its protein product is CASSMGGGNTEAFF.

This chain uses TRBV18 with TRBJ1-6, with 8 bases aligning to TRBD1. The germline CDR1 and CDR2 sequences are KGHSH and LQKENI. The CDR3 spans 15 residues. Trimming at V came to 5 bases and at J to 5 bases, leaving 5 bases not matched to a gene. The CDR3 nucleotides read TGTGCCAGCTCAAAATCGGGACAGGATAATTCACCCCTCCACTTT. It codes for CASSKSGQDNSPLHF.

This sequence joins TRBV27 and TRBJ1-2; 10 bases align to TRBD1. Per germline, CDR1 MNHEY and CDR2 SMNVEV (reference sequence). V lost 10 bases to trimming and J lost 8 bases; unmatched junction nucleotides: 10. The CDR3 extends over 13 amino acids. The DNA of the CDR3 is TGTGCCACCTCGGGACAGGGGACGGTCGGCTACACCTTC. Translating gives CATSGQGTVGYTF.

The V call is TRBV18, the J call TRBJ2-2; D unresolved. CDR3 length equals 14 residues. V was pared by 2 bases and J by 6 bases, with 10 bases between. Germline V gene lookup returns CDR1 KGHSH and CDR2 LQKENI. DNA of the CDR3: TGTGCCAGCTCACCAATTATGGGCGCCGGGGAGCTGTTTTTT. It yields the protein CASSPIMGAGELFF.

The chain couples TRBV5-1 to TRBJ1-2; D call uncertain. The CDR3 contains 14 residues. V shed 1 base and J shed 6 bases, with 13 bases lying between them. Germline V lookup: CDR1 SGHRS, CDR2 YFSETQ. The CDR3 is CASSLLVADDGYTF. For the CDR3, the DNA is TGCGCCAGCAGCTTGCTAGTGGCAGATGATGGCTACACCTTC.

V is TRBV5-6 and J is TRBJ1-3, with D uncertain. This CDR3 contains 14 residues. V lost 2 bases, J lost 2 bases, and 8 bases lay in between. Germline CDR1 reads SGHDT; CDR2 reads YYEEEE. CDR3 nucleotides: TGTGCCAGCAGCTTCGAGGGTACTGGAAACACCATATATTTT. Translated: CASSFEGTGNTIYF. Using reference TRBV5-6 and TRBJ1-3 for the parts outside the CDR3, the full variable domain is DAGVTQSPTHLIKTRGQQVTLRCSPKSGHDTVSWYQQALGQGPQFIFQYYEEEERQRGNFPDRFSGHQFPNYSSELNVNALLLGDSALYLCASSFEGTGNTIYFGEGSWLTVV.

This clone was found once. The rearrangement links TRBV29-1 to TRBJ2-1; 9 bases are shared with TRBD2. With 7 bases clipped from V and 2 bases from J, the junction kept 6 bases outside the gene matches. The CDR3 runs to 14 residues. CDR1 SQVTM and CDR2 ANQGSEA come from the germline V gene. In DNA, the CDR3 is TGCAGCGGAGGGAGCGGGAGGCCCTACAATGAGCAGTTCTTC. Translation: CSGGSGRPYNEQFF.

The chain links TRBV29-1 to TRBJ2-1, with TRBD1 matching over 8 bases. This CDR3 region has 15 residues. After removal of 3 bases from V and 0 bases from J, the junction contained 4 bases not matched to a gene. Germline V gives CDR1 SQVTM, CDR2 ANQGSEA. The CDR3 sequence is CSVEGTGSSYNEQFF. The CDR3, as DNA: TGCAGCGTTGAGGGGACAGGTAGCTCCTACAATGAGCAGTTCTTC.

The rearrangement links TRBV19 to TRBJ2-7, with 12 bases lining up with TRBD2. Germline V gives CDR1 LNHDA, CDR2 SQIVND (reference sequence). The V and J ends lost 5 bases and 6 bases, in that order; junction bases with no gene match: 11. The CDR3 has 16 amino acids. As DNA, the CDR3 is TGTGCCAGTAGTCACCGACTAGCGGGAGAATATGGCGAGCAGTACTTC. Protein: CASSHRLAGEYGEQYF. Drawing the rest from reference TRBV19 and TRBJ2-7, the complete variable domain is DGGITQSPKYLFRKEGQNVTLSCEQNLNHDAMYWYRQDPGQGLRLIYYSQIVNDFQKGDIAEGYSVSREKKESFPLTVTSAQKNPTAFYLCASSHRLAGEYGEQYFGPGTRLTVT.

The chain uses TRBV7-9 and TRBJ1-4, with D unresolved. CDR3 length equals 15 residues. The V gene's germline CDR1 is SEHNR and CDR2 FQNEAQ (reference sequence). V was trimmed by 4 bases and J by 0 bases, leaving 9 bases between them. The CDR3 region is CASSSDFATNEKLFF. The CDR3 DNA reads TGTGCCAGCAGCTCCGACTTTGCAACTAATGAAAAACTGTTTTTT.

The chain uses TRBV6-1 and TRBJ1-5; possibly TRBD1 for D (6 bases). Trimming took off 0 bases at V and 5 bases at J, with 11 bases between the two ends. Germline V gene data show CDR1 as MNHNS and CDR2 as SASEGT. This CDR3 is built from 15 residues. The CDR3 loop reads CASSEARTGHQPQHF. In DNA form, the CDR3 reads TGTGCCAGCAGTGAAGCGCGAACAGGGCATCAGCCCCAGCATTTT.